These 8 T cell receptor beta chains came from one sample sequenced in a study of T-cell memory formation after mild COVID-19 (dated by TCRdb to the early 2020s). Library method: 5' RACE. The instrument given in TCRdb is Illumina NovaSeq 6000. The raw public reads went through TCRdb reprocessing: fastp at Q25, MiXCR clone calling, in-frame beta chains kept. Every distinct CDR3 protein forms one entry, paired with its most common genes and DNA. Across this sample there are fewer than 450,000 distinct CDR3 sequences, with approximately 21% seen only once. The top ten clonotypes cover approximately 12% of the sample. Specimen: PBMCs or a T cell subset sorted from them (not recorded which). These receptors were obtained from an adult woman who had mild COVID-19 (a few samples of this study predate the infection). The sample titles of this study are shuffled in the database, so cell type and time point are left out; the donor was told from shared clones.

This clonotype turned up a few times. The rearrangement uses TRBV24-1 and TRBJ2-1; TRBD2 agrees at 11 bases. The CDR3 is 15 amino acids. V shed 0 bases and J 7 bases; nucleotides not matched to a gene: 1. The germline CDR1 and CDR2 sequences are KGHDR and SFDVKD. DNA for the CDR3: TGTGCCACCAGTGATTTGCGACTAGCGGGGAATGAGCAGTTCTTC. The encoded protein is CATSDLRLAGNEQFF.

The genes are TRBV15 and TRBJ2-7; TRBD1 might be the D (5 bases). V lost 0 bases to trimming and J lost 0 bases, with 9 bases between them. CDR1 is LNHNV, CDR2 YYDKDF, per germline (reference sequence). The CDR3 length is 15 residues. This CDR3 is CATSRDARDSYEQYF. In DNA form, the CDR3 reads TGTGCCACCAGCAGAGATGCCAGGGACTCCTACGAGCAGTACTTC.

The table lists this clonotype with a count of one. A clone one base away is much larger, so this may be a read error. The V gene is TRBV20-1, the J gene TRBJ2-3; D remains unclear. Trimming removed 1 base from V and 0 bases from J, with 2 bases in between. Germline loops: CDR1 DFQATT, CDR2 SNEGSKA (reference sequence). The CDR3 sequence is 12 residues long. The CDR3 DNA is TGCAGTGCTAGAGCGAGCACAGATACGCAGTATTTT. Protein: CSARASTDTQYF.

The gene calls are TRBV25-1 and TRBJ2-1; unclear D gene. Trimming pared 4 bases from V and 9 bases from J, leaving 13 bases between. Germline V lookup: CDR1 MGHDK, CDR2 SYGVNS. This CDR3 region has 13 residues. CDR3: CASSGMYATEQFF. The CDR3 nucleotides read TGTGCCAGCAGTGGGATGTACGCGACTGAGCAGTTCTTC.

The genes are TRBV7-9 and TRBJ2-1; TRBD2 matches 12 bases. Germline values: CDR1 SEHNR, CDR2 FQNEAQ (reference sequence). The CDR3 runs to 20 residues. V shed 5 bases, J shed 2 bases, and the junction held 16 bases outside the gene matches. DNA of the CDR3: TGTGCCAGCAGCCCCTCCGCGGGACTAGCGGGCACCACGACCTACAATGAGCAGTTCTTC. As protein: CASSPSAGLAGTTTYNEQFF.

The chain employs TRBV11-3 and TRBJ2-3, with 10 bases aligning to TRBD2. The CDR3 has 15 residues. J lost 5 bases, V lost 6 bases, and 8 bases had no gene match. Germline V lookup: CDR1 SGHNT, CDR2 YENEEA. The CDR3 here is CASRGSSGRRDTQYF. The CDR3, as DNA: TGTGCCAGCAGAGGGAGTAGCGGGAGGCGAGATACGCAGTATTTT.

This clonotype has just a few counts. This chain links TRBV29-1 with TRBJ2-1; 9 nucleotides agree with TRBD2. Germline assignment: CDR1 SQVTM and CDR2 ANQGSEA. The CDR3 length is 13 residues. Losses at the gene ends were 4 bases for V and 8 bases for J; bases not matched to a gene: 6. For the CDR3, the DNA is TGCAGCGTTGTTAGCGGGAGCGTGGATGAGCAGTTCTTC. Its protein is CSVVSGSVDEQFF.

The chain links TRBV24-1 to TRBJ2-1; the match to TRBD2 covers 8 bases. The CDR3 runs to 17 residues. Germline values: CDR1 KGHDR, CDR2 SFDVKD. V lost 4 bases and J lost 3; bases outside the gene matches: 10. CDR3 sequence (DNA): TGTGCCACCAGTGACCCTCGACGGGGGGGTAGCTACAATGAGCAGTTCTTC. It encodes CATSDPRRGGSYNEQFF.